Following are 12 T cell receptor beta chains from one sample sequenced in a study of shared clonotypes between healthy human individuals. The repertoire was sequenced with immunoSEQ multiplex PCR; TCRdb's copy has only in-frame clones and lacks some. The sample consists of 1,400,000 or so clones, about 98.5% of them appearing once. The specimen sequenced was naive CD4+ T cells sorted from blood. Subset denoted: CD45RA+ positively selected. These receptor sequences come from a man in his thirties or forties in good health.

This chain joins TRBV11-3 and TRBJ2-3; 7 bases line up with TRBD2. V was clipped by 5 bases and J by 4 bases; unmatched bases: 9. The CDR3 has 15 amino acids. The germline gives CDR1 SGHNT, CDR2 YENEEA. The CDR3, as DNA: TGTGCCAGCAGCCCACGGACTAGTTCTCCAGATACGCAGTATTTT. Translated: CASSPRTSSPDTQYF.

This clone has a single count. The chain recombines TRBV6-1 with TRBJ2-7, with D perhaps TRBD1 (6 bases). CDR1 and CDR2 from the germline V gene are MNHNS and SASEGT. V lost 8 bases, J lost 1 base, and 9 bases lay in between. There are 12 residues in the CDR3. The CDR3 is CASRGQSYEQYF. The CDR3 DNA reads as TGTGCCAGCCGAGGACAGTCCTACGAGCAGTACTTC.

The CDR3 region is CSVAWNTGELFF. DNA for the CDR3: TGCAGCGTTGCGTGGAACACCGGGGAGCTGTTTTTT. The chain links TRBV29-1 to TRBJ2-2, with D unresolved. The CDR3 is 12 amino acids. Germline-derived CDR1 and CDR2 are SQVTM and ANQGSEA. The germline V and J ends were trimmed by 4 bases and 1 base, with 4 bases remaining between them.

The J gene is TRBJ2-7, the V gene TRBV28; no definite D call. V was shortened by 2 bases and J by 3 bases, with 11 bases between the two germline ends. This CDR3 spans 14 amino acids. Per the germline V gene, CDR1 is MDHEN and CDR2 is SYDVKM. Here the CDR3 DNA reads TGTGCCAGCAGTTTAACGCGAACTGACTACGAGCAGTACTTC. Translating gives CASSLTRTDYEQYF.

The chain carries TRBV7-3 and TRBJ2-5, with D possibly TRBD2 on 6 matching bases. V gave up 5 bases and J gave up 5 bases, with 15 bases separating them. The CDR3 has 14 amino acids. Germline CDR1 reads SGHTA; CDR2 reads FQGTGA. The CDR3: CASSPRGTGETQYF. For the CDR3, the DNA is TGTGCCAGCAGCCCCCGCGGGACCGGGGAGACCCAGTACTTC.

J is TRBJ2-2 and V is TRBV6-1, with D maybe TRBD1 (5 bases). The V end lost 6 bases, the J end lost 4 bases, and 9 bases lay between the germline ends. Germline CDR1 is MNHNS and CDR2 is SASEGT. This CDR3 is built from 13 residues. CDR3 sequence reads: CASSRVGTGELFF. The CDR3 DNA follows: TGTGCCAGCAGCAGGGTAGGCACCGGGGAGCTGTTTTTT.

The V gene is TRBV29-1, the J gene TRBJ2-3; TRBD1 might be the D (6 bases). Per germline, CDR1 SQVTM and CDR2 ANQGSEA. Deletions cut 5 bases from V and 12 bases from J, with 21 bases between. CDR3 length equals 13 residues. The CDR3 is CSVFHRAGITQYF. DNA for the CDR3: TGCAGCGTTTTTCACAGGGCCGGGATTACCCAGTATTTT.

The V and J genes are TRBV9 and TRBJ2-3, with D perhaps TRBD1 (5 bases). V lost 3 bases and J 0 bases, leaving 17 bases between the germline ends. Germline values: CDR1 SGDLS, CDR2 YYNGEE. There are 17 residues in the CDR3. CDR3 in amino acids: CASSDDASGQSTDTQYF. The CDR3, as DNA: TGTGCCAGCAGCGACGACGCTTCCGGACAAAGCACAGATACGCAGTATTTT.

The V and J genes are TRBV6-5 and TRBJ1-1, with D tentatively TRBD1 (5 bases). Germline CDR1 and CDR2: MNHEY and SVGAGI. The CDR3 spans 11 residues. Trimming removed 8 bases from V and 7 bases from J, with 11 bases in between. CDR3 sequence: CASGRVIEAFF. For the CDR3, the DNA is TGTGCCAGCGGCAGGGTAATTGAAGCTTTCTTT.

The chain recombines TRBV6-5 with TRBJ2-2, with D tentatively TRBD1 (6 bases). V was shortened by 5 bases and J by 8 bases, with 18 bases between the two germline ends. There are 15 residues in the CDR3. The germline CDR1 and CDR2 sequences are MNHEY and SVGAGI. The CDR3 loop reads CASSRDRQQGGELFF. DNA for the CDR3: TGTGCCAGCAGTCGCGACAGGCAACAGGGTGGGGAGCTGTTTTTT.

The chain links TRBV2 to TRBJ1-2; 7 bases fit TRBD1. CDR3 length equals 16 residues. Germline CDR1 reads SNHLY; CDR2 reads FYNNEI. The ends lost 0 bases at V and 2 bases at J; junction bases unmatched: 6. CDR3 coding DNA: TGTGCCAGCAGTGAAGCGGCCGGGACAGCCAACTATGGCTACACCTTC. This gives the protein CASSEAAGTANYGYTF.

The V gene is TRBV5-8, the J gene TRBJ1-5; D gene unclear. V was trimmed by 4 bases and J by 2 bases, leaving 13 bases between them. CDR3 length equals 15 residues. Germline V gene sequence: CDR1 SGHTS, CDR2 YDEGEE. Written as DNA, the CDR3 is TGTGCCAGCAGCGGCGGGGTAATTGGCAATCAGCCCCAGCATTTT. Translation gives CASSGGVIGNQPQHF. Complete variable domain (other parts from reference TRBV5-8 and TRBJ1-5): EAGVTQSPTHLIKTRGQQATLRCSPISGHTSVYWYQQALGLGLQFLLWYDEGEERNRGNFPPRFSGRQFPNYSSELNVNALELEDSALYLCASSGGVIGNQPQHFGDGTRLSIL.